This passage covers 14 T cell receptor beta chains from one sample sequenced in a study of technical replicates of blood from a few donors. Here immunoSEQ multiplex PCR was the method, and the copy in TCRdb shows in-frame clones only, minus some. The data hold around 67,000 clones, with approximately 83% observed a single time. The sequenced sample consisted of PBMCs. These receptors all stem from a human donor in good health. Some clones in this sample may be carry-over from other donors' samples.

The chain recombines TRBV7-9 with TRBJ1-2; 10 bases fit TRBD1. The V segment lost 5 bases and the J segment 4 bases; nucleotides outside the gene matches: 4. Germline values: CDR1 SEHNR, CDR2 FQNEAQ (reference sequence). This CDR3 contains 14 residues. CDR3 nucleotides: TGTGCCAGCAGCCAGGGACAGGGGATCTATGGCTACACCTTC. It specifies CASSQGQGIYGYTF.

This clone has just one count. The gene calls are TRBV15 and TRBJ2-1, with 8 nucleotides matching TRBD1. V lost 6 bases and J lost 1; bases outside the gene matches: 17. The CDR3 consists of 19 residues. Looked up from germline, CDR1 is LNHNV and CDR2 is YYDKDF (reference sequence). The CDR3 DNA is TGTGCCACCAGGGATGGACAGGGCATCTATTTTCGGTCCTACAATGAGCAGTTCTTC. Protein: CATRDGQGIYFRSYNEQFF.

The chain recombines TRBV2 with TRBJ2-7; the match to TRBD1 covers 11 bases. This CDR3 contains 14 residues. The ends lost 6 bases at V and 4 bases at J; junction bases unmatched: 5. CDR1 and CDR2 (germline): SNHLY, FYNNEI. In nucleotides, the CDR3 is TGTGCCAGCAGCCGGGACAGGGGGAGTTACGAGCAGTACTTC. As protein: CASSRDRGSYEQYF.

The chain has TRBV5-4 and TRBJ2-4; 9 nucleotides match TRBD2. Per the germline V gene, CDR1 is SGHNT and CDR2 is YYREEE (reference sequence). This CDR3 has 17 residues. With V trimmed by 3 bases and J by 0 bases, 7 bases remained unmatched. The CDR3 DNA is TGTGCCAGCAGCTCGGCGGTGCGGGGGGGAGCCAAAAACATTCAGTACTTC. Translated: CASSSAVRGGAKNIQYF.

The sample holds one count of this clone. The chain combines TRBV5-4 with TRBJ2-7; 9 nucleotides line up with TRBD1. The CDR3 covers 14 residues. Germline lookup yields CDR1 SGHNT and CDR2 YYREEE (reference sequence). Trimming took 4 bases from V and 6 from J; bases not matched to a gene: 8. The CDR3 sequence: CASSPIDRGGEQYF. The CDR3 bases are TGTGCCAGCAGCCCAATAGACAGGGGGGGCGAGCAGTACTTC.

The J gene is TRBJ2-7, the V gene TRBV7-2; 13 nucleotides agree with TRBD2. Trimming cost V 6 bases and J 3 bases; bases outside gene matches: 11. The CDR3 has 17 amino acids. Germline V gene sequence: CDR1 SGHTA, CDR2 FQGNSA. CDR3 in DNA: TGTGCCAGCAGTCCGACTAGCGGGAGGTCGGTCTTCTACGAGCAGTACTTC. Translating it yields CASSPTSGRSVFYEQYF.

V gene TRBV19 combines with J gene TRBJ1-4; 7 bases line up with TRBD1. J was trimmed by 5 bases and V by 7 bases; bases with no gene match: 7. This CDR3 has 14 amino acids. The germline CDR1 and CDR2 sequences are LNHDA and SQIVND (reference sequence). The CDR3 DNA reads TGTGCCAGTACGACCGGGACAGCAAATGAAAAACTGTTTTTT. This gives the protein CASTTGTANEKLFF.

The rearrangement joins TRBV7-8 to TRBJ2-7; 7 bases are shared with TRBD2. CDR1 SGHVS and CDR2 FQNEAQ come from the germline V gene. The junction had 6 bases not matched to a gene; V was cut back by 0 bases and J by 4 bases. The CDR3 loop spans 15 amino acids. In nucleotides, the CDR3 is TGTGCCAGCAGCTTAGCGGTGGCGGGGGAATACGAGCAGTACTTC. Translating gives CASSLAVAGEYEQYF.

CDR3 in amino acids: CASSTGTSVIRWGTDTQYF. The CDR3 DNA reads TGCGCCAGCAGCACCGGGACTAGCGTCATTCGATGGGGAACAGATACGCAGTATTTT. The chain has TRBV5-1 and TRBJ2-3, with 10 bases that match TRBD2. CDR1 and CDR2 (germline): SGHRS, YFSETQ. The CDR3 spans 19 residues. V trimming: 4 bases; J trimming: 3 bases; junction bases outside the gene matches: 17.

The chain employs TRBV4-3 and TRBJ2-1; a weak D match, TRBD2 (5 bases). This CDR3 has 16 residues. Trimming left V 4 bases short and J 4 bases short, with 17 bases between. Germline values: CDR1 LGHNA, CDR2 YSLEER. The CDR3 nucleotides read TGCGCCAGCAGCCCACAACATGAGCGGCTATACAATGAGCAGTTCTTC. Its protein product is CASSPQHERLYNEQFF.

J is TRBJ1-6 and V is TRBV30; 7 nucleotides match TRBD1. Trimming removed 1 base from V and 10 bases from J; junction bases left unmatched: 4. The V gene's germline CDR1 is GTSNPN and CDR2 SVGIG (reference sequence). The CDR3 contains 13 residues. CDR3 nucleotides: TGTGCCTGGAGTGCCCAACAGGGGTCACCCCTCCACTTT. Translating it yields CAWSAQQGSPLHF.

The chain recombines TRBV11-2 with TRBJ2-3, with 11 positions matching TRBD2. Per the germline V gene, CDR1 is SGHAT and CDR2 is FQNNGV. V shed 7 bases and J 6 bases; nucleotides not matched to a gene: 6. The CDR3 consists of 14 residues. CDR3 sequence reads: CASTTSGGPDTQYF. In DNA, the CDR3 is TGTGCCAGCACCACTAGCGGGGGACCGGATACGCAGTATTTT.

The J gene is TRBJ1-1, the V gene TRBV6-5; no reliable D call. The CDR3 is made up of 15 amino acids. Germline V lookup: CDR1 MNHEY, CDR2 SVGAGI. The V gene lost 0 bases and the J gene lost 0 bases, with 8 bases spanning the gap. The CDR3 nucleotides are TGTGCCAGCAGTTACTCGGCAGATATGAACACTGAAGCTTTCTTT. This sequence encodes CASSYSADMNTEAFF.

This clone was observed once. Germline and junction disagree at one end, which may indicate a read error. The chain recombines TRBV4-3 with TRBJ2-5; 8 nucleotides align to TRBD1. This CDR3 has 13 residues. Germline V lookup: CDR1 LGHNA, CDR2 YSLEER. CDR3 loop: CASSQGLSTRGHF. CDR3 coding DNA: TGCGCCAGCAGCCAAGGTCTGAGCACCAGGGGGCACTTC.